The TCR beta chain described here comes from a study of PD-L1 blockade in urothelial cancer. Findings and caveats of the study: Survival was better when pretreatment blood TCR clonality fell below the median.

The CDR3 contains 13 residues. CDR1 and CDR2 (germline): SEHNR, FQNEAQ (reference sequence). Deletions cut 1 base from V and 7 bases from J, with 8 bases between. As concerns this clone: Its antigen is currently unknown.

Using immunoSEQ multiplex PCR, the repertoire was profiled, and TCRdb retains in-frame clones only, with some absent. Counted here are about 37,000 clones, 65% to 85% occurring once; the ten biggest clones make up roughly 18%. Each patient's cancer was a locally advanced or metastatic urothelial carcinoma. The sequence was obtained from a man between 60 and 75 years old with urothelial cancer. This chain uses TRBV7-9 with TRBJ2-1; D is undetermined. The sample in question was PBMCs, obtained around atezolizumab (anti-PD-L1) treatment. In nucleotides, the CDR3 is TGTGCCAGCAGCTTAGAGGTCGGGAATGAGCAGTTCTTC. It yields the protein CASSLEVGNEQFF. Drawing the rest from reference TRBV7-9 and TRBJ2-1, the complete variable domain is DTGVSQNPRHKITKRGQNVTFRCDPISEHNRLYWYRQTLGQGPEFLTYFQNEAQLEKSRLLSDRFSAERPKGSFSTLEIQRTEQGDSAMYLCASSLEVGNEQFFGPGTRLTVL.